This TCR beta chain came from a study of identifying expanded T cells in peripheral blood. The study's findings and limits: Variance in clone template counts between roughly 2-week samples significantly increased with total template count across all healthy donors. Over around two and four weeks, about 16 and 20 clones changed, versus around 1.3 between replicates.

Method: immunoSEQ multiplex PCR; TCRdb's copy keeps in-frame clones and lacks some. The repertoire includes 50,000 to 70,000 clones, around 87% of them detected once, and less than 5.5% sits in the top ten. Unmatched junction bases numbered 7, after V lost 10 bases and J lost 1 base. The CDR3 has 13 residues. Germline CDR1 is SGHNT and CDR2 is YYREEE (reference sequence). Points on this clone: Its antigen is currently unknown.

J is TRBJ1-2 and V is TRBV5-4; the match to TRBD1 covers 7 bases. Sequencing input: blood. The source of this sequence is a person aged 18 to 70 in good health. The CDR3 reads CASQGGVNYGYTF. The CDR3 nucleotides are TGTGCCTCCCAAGGGGGCGTTAACTATGGCTACACCTTC.